This TCR beta chain was retrieved from a study of beta chain features in type 1 diabetes. Study outcomes and limitations: Lower insertion and higher deletion counts appeared at VDJ junctions in type 1 diabetes patients. PCR might preferentially amplify shorter templates, equally in patients and controls. When Type 1 diabetes patients were examined, their TCRB CDR3s proved moderately but significantly shorter in all four CD4+ subsets.

Reverse transcription of all isolated RNA meant that expressed TCRB transcripts were sequenced. Using immunoSEQ multiplex PCR, the repertoire was profiled, and TCRdb retains in-frame clones only, with some absent. The table includes hundreds of thousands of clones, roughly an eighth detected once. Note on this clone: As yet, its antigen is unknown.

Sorting based on CD45RO/CCR7/CD25/CD127/CD95/CD27 separated CD4+ naive, central memory, regulatory and stem cell-like memory cells. Purity exceeded 98% in all sorted populations. V shed 0 bases, J shed 4 bases, and the junction held 6 bases outside the gene matches. The CDR3 extends over 16 amino acids. Germline-derived CDR1 and CDR2 are SGHNT and YYREEE (reference sequence). J is TRBJ2-3 and V is TRBV5-4, with TRBD2 matching 9 bases. The source of this sequence is a man aged 18 to 29 with type 1 diabetes. Specimen: naive CD4+ T cells from blood. CDR3 nucleotide sequence: TGTGCCAGCAGCTTGGCCAGCGGGAGGAGGGCAGATACGCAGTATTTT. Amino acids: CASSLASGRRADTQYF.